The sequence of this TCR beta chain was determined in a study of blood T cell repertoires in COVID-19. V dropped 3 bases and J dropped 10 bases, with 10 bases sitting between them. This CDR3 has 12 residues. The germline V gene has CDR1 LNHDA and CDR2 SQIVND (reference sequence). Participant ages covered roughly 18 to 90 years across about two dozen US areas. Participants' own reports of clinical history determined their cohort assignment. Donors in Cohort 3 who had recovered were those with two negative PCRs, healthcare professional clearance, or resolution of their symptoms. Only in-frame clones appear in the TCRdb table, and some are missing; sequencing was by immunoSEQ multiplex PCR. Here the sample spans about 290,000 clones, around 90% being singletons.

The J gene is TRBJ1-5, the V gene TRBV19, with a possible D match to TRBD1 (6 bases). This clonotype originated in a woman aged 40 to 50 who had recovered from COVID-19. The specimen was PBMCs or T cells enriched from blood (not recorded which). The CDR3 region has the DNA TGTGCCAGTAGTATTGGGGACATACCCCAGCATTTT. It translates to CASSIGDIPQHF.